Listed below are T cell receptor beta chains from one sample, sequenced in a study of blood T cell repertoires in COVID-19. The table came from immunoSEQ multiplex PCR; TCRdb's copy has only in-frame clones and leaves some out. The data show approximately 160,000 clones, with 80% seen just once and roughly 6% held by the top ten. The sequenced material came from PBMCs or T cells enriched from blood (not recorded which). All receptors derive from a man in his forties who had recovered from COVID-19. Each CDR3 is given with its conserved first and last residue. Each record gives: J gene, clone size, V gene, CDR3 protein. Clone size, where shown, is once, few, many, or a class for clones that have expanded.

j_call: TRBJ1-2; clone_size: .; v_call: TRBV14; cdr3_aa: CASSQKRISSGDGYTF
j_call: TRBJ2-3; clone_size: .; v_call: TRBV2; cdr3_aa: CASTRTSGVSDTQYF
j_call: TRBJ1-3; clone_size: .; v_call: TRBV19; cdr3_aa: CAARPGQHTGNTIYF
j_call: TRBJ2-2; clone_size: .; v_call: TRBV18; cdr3_aa: CASSAQGGAGELFF
j_call: TRBJ2-3; clone_size: .; v_call: TRBV6-5; cdr3_aa: CASSSGQGAVTQYF
j_call: TRBJ2-2; clone_size: .; v_call: TRBV11-3; cdr3_aa: CASSPALGRGGTGELFF
j_call: TRBJ1-3; clone_size: .; v_call: TRBV9; cdr3_aa: CASSPASRGVGNTIYF
j_call: TRBJ2-6; clone_size: .; v_call: TRBV5-1; cdr3_aa: CACQIQAGANVLTF
j_call: TRBJ2-5; clone_size: .; v_call: TRBV4-1; cdr3_aa: CASSQDYRGGGETQYF
j_call: TRBJ1-5; clone_size: .; v_call: TRBV3-1/TRBV3-2; cdr3_aa: CASSQDLPSGTANQPQHF
j_call: TRBJ2-1; clone_size: once; v_call: TRBV2; cdr3_aa: CARDLRQGTSDEQFF
j_call: TRBJ2-5; clone_size: few; v_call: TRBV5-6; cdr3_aa: CASSLGQGETQYF
j_call: TRBJ2-5; clone_size: .; v_call: TRBV18; cdr3_aa: CASTSGTREGTQYF